These 8 T cell receptor beta chains were all obtained from the same sample, sequenced in a study of OX40 agonist ivuxolimab in advanced cancers. Measured with immunoSEQ multiplex PCR; TCRdb has only the in-frame clones, and not every one. The table shows just under 65,000 clones, with approximately 85% occurring only once. The sequencing here drew on CD4+ or CD8+ T cells sorted from blood, taken in a trial of the OX40 agonist ivuxolimab. The receptors derive from an adult with an advanced solid tumor such as melanoma, head and neck, liver or kidney cancer.

The chain employs TRBV30 and TRBJ1-6, with a tentative D call TRBD1 (6 bases). This CDR3 contains 16 residues. Between the trimmed V and J ends, which lost 2 bases and 6 bases, there was a span of 17 bases. Looked up from germline, CDR1 is GTSNPN and CDR2 is SVGIG (reference sequence). CDR3: CAWSSDRTGANSPLHF. CDR3 nucleotide sequence: TGTGCCTGGAGTTCTGACAGGACGGGGGCTAATTCACCCCTCCACTTT.

CDR3 nucleotide sequence: TGTGCCAGCAGTGATACCTGGAGGGTAGCTCAGCCCCAGCATTTT. Amino acids: CASSDTWRVAQPQHF. The V gene is TRBV2, the J gene TRBJ1-5; D is unclear. Trimming took 3 bases from V and 6 from J, leaving 15 bases between them. The germline V gene has CDR1 SNHLY and CDR2 FYNNEI. The CDR3 is made up of 15 amino acids. The whole variable domain, remainder taken from reference TRBV2 and TRBJ1-5, is EPEVTQTPSHQVTQMGQEVILRCVPISNHLYFYWYRQILGQKVEFLVSFYNNEISEKSEIFDDQFSVERPDGSNFTLKIRSTKLEDSAMYFCASSDTWRVAQPQHFGDGTRLSIL.

The gene calls are TRBV27 and TRBJ2-2, with 8 bases matching TRBD1. V dropped 1 base and J dropped 5; count of bases not matched to a gene: 6. This CDR3 has 16 residues. Germline CDR1 and CDR2: MNHEY and SMNVEV (reference sequence). CDR3 protein: CASSLYQGARTGELFF. The CDR3 DNA is TGTGCCAGCAGTTTATATCAGGGGGCGCGGACCGGGGAGCTGTTTTTT.

This rearrangement joins TRBV7-2 to TRBJ1-1, with D perhaps matching TRBD1 (5 bases). Looked up from germline, CDR1 is SGHTA and CDR2 is FQGNSA. V lost 3 bases and J lost 10, with 12 bases in between. The CDR3 is 12 amino acids. CDR3 amino acids: CASSFGGSAAFF. The CDR3 DNA sequence: TGTGCCAGCAGCTTTGGGGGATCTGCAGCTTTCTTT.

V is TRBV4-1 and J is TRBJ2-7; D unclear. Trimming took 0 bases from V and 5 from J, leaving 14 bases between them. The CDR3 has 15 residues. Germline loops: CDR1 MGHRA, CDR2 YSYEKL. The CDR3 spells CASSQEPHDRDEQYF. The CDR3 DNA reads as TGCGCCAGCAGCCAAGAACCCCACGACCGCGACGAGCAGTACTTC.

The chain combines TRBV19 with TRBJ1-3; D is unclear. Germline values: CDR1 LNHDA, CDR2 SQIVND (reference sequence). The V and J ends lost 3 bases and 3 bases respectively, with 12 bases between them. This CDR3 comprises 15 residues. The CDR3 nucleotides read TGTGCCAGTAGTATGGCAGGACCTCGTGGAAACACCATATATTTT. Residues: CASSMAGPRGNTIYF.

The chain couples TRBV15 to TRBJ1-6; 7 bases map to TRBD1. V shed 4 bases, J shed 7 bases, and the junction held 10 bases outside the gene matches. Germline V gene lookup returns CDR1 LNHNV and CDR2 YYDKDF (reference sequence). The length of the CDR3 is 16 residues. CDR3 sequence: CATSILPGQLNSPLHF. As DNA, the CDR3 is TGTGCCACCAGCATACTCCCGGGACAGTTAAATTCACCCCTCCACTTT.

The chain recombines TRBV29-1 with TRBJ2-7; 12 positions match TRBD1. CDR3 length equals 14 residues. The trim removed 7 bases at V and 6 bases at J, leaving 10 bases unmatched. Looked up from germline, CDR1 is SQVTM and CDR2 is ANQGSEA. The CDR3 DNA is TGCAGCGCCCTGTCGGGACAGGGGGCAGTCGAGCAGTACTTC. As protein: CSALSGQGAVEQYF.